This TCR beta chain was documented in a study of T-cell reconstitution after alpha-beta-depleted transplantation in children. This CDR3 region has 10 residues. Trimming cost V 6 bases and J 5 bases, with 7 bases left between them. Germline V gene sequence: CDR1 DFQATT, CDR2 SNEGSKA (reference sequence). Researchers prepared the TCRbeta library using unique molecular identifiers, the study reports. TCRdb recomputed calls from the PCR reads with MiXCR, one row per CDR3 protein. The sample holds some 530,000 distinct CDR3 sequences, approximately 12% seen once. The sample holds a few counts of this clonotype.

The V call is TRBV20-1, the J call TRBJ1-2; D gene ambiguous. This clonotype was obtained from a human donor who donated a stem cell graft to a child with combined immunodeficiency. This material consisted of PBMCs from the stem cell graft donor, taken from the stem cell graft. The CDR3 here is CSAGPYGYTF. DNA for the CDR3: TGCAGTGCCGGGCCGTATGGCTACACCTTC.